This passage covers 18 T cell receptor beta chains from one sample sequenced in a study of control samples from healthy donors and cancer patients. The table came from immunoSEQ multiplex PCR; TCRdb's copy has only in-frame clones and leaves some out. The table lists roughly 120,000 clones, roughly nine tenths of them singletons. Source material: PBMCs. The origin of the receptors is a woman between 50 and 59 years old with colorectal cancer.

The chain combines TRBV7-9 with TRBJ1-1, with 7 bases that match TRBD1. V lost 0 bases to trimming and J lost 11 bases; unmatched junction nucleotides: 3. The CDR3 runs to 12 residues. CDR1 and CDR2 (germline): SEHNR, FQNEAQ (reference sequence). CDR3 in amino acids: CASSLATGNAFF. CDR3 in DNA: TGTGCCAGCAGCTTAGCGACAGGGAACGCTTTCTTT.

The V and J genes are TRBV5-6 and TRBJ2-2; TRBD1 might be the D (6 bases). There are 13 residues in the CDR3. Looked up from germline, CDR1 is SGHDT and CDR2 is YYEEEE. Trimming removed 6 bases at V and 6 bases at J, with 12 bases between. The CDR3 DNA sequence: TGTGCCAGCACCCTAGGGGGAGCCGGGGAGCTGTTTTTT. Encoded protein: CASTLGGAGELFF.

V usage is TRBV6-6 and J usage is TRBJ2-7; D may be TRBD1 or TRBD2 (5 bases each). Germline V gene sequence: CDR1 MNHNY, CDR2 SVGAGI (reference sequence). This CDR3 region has 15 residues. Trimming took off 2 bases at V and 2 bases at J, with 13 bases between the two ends. In DNA, the CDR3 is TGTGCCAGCAGTTACGGCTGGCAGGGAGCCTACGAGCAGTACTTC. Translating it yields CASSYGWQGAYEQYF.

CDR3 sequence (DNA): TGCGCCAGCAGCTTTGACAGGGGGAACACTGAAGCTTTCTTT. The encoded protein is CASSFDRGNTEAFF. The chain employs TRBV5-1 and TRBJ1-1; TRBD1 matches at 8 bases. Germline loops: CDR1 SGHRS, CDR2 YFSETQ. The CDR3 consists of 14 residues. V was clipped by 2 bases and J by 1 base; unmatched bases: 1.

The rearrangement uses TRBV2 and TRBJ2-7; 9 bases align to TRBD1. The CDR3 contains 13 residues. J lost 4 bases, V lost 11 bases, and 9 bases had no gene match. Germline V gene data show CDR1 as SNHLY and CDR2 as FYNNEI. In DNA form, the CDR3 reads TGTGCCTGTAGCCGGGACAGGGCTTACGAGCAGTACTTC. Translated: CACSRDRAYEQYF.

This clone was seen ten or more times. The CDR3 bases are TGTGCCAGCTACTCCCGACAGGGTTTTTCTGGAAACACCATATATTTT. Translation: CASYSRQGFSGNTIYF. The chain carries TRBV18 and TRBJ1-3; 7 bases match TRBD1. Germline V gene sequence: CDR1 KGHSH, CDR2 LQKENI. Trimming at V came to 7 bases and at J to 1 base, leaving 10 bases not matched to a gene. The CDR3 runs 16 residues.

The rearrangement links TRBV5-5 to TRBJ1-2; weak D call: TRBD1 (5 bases). Trimming took off 3 bases at V and 0 bases at J, with 12 bases between the two ends. The CDR3 runs to 15 residues. Germline V gives CDR1 SGHKS, CDR2 YYEKEE (reference sequence). CDR3 in amino acids: CASSWRQSTNYGYTF. CDR3 sequence (DNA): TGTGCCAGCAGCTGGAGACAGAGTACTAACTATGGCTACACCTTC.

The CDR3 sequence: CASSLTGGYEQYF. CDR3 DNA: TGTGCCAGCAGCTTAACAGGGGGCTACGAGCAGTACTTC. J is TRBJ2-7 and V is TRBV7-9; 8 positions agree with TRBD1. This CDR3 has 13 amino acids. Germline loops: CDR1 SEHNR, CDR2 FQNEAQ (reference sequence). V lost 2 bases, J lost 3 bases, and 0 bases stayed unmatched.

The count of this clone is one. The chain recombines TRBV5-4 with TRBJ2-3; D not certain. The CDR3 runs to 15 residues. Germline V gives CDR1 SGHNT, CDR2 YYREEE (reference sequence). V was clipped by 0 bases and J by 2 bases, with 10 bases between them. The CDR3 DNA reads as TGTGCCAGCAGCTTGGATGCACTTTACACAGATACGCAGTATTTT. Translating gives CASSLDALYTDTQYF.

V and J are TRBV28 and TRBJ1-6; D gene ambiguous. Germline CDR1 is MDHEN and CDR2 is SYDVKM. This CDR3 has 14 amino acids. V lost 6 bases and J lost 7, with 13 bases in between. CDR3 DNA: TGTGCCAGCAGGAGTCCGGACGGAAATTCACCCCTCCACTTT. Protein sequence: CASRSPDGNSPLHF. The full variable domain, rest sourced from reference TRBV28 and TRBJ1-6, is DVKVTQSSRYLVKRTGEKVFLECVQDMDHENMFWYRQDPGLGLRLIYFSYDVKMKEKGDIPEGYSVSREKKERFSLILESASTNQTSMYLCASRSPDGNSPLHFGNGTRLTVT.

V gene TRBV2 combines with J gene TRBJ2-7; either TRBD1 or TRBD2 may supply D (5 bases each). V was cut by 6 bases and J by 9 bases, with 15 bases left in between. The CDR3 sequence is 12 residues long. In germline, CDR1 is SNHLY, CDR2 FYNNEI. This chain's CDR3 is CASSPPGPTQYF. For the CDR3, the DNA is TGTGCCAGCAGCCCACCGGGACCGACGCAGTACTTC.

This clone was detected many times. J is TRBJ1-1 and V is TRBV28; 8 bases align to TRBD1. The CDR3 loop spans 15 amino acids. V trimming: 3 bases; J trimming: 1 base; junction bases outside the gene matches: 4. Germline V lookup: CDR1 MDHEN, CDR2 SYDVKM. The CDR3, as DNA: TGTGCCAGCAGTTTTTGGGACAGGAAGAACACTGAAGCTTTCTTT. This encodes CASSFWDRKNTEAFF. Full variable domain (rest looked up from reference TRBV28 and TRBJ1-1): DVKVTQSSRYLVKRTGEKVFLECVQDMDHENMFWYRQDPGLGLRLIYFSYDVKMKEKGDIPEGYSVSREKKERFSLILESASTNQTSMYLCASSFWDRKNTEAFFGQGTRLTVV.

The rearrangement links TRBV28 to TRBJ2-7; 7 nucleotides match TRBD1. Germline CDR1 reads MDHEN; CDR2 reads SYDVKM. The CDR3 is 16 amino acids. The trim removed 5 bases at V and 3 bases at J, leaving 13 bases unmatched. This CDR3 reads CASSINPDRRNYEQYF. The CDR3 nucleotides are TGTGCCAGCAGTATCAACCCGGACAGGCGAAACTACGAGCAGTACTTC.

This clone was found once. This chain uses TRBV7-2 with TRBJ2-5; 8 positions agree with TRBD2. Trimming at V came to 3 bases and at J to 2 bases, leaving 2 bases not matched to a gene. The CDR3 totals 14 residues. CDR1 is SGHTA, CDR2 FQGNSA, per germline. In nucleotides, the CDR3 is TGTGCCAGCAGCTTTTCGGGGGGGCAAGAGACCCAGTACTTC. It encodes CASSFSGGQETQYF.

The chain links TRBV19 to TRBJ1-5; D gene unclear. CDR3 length: 13 amino acids. Germline CDR1 is LNHDA and CDR2 is SQIVND (reference sequence). V was trimmed by 2 bases and J by 4 bases, leaving 6 bases between them. The chain's CDR3 is CASSINRNQPQHF. The CDR3 DNA follows: TGTGCCAGTAGTATAAACCGAAATCAGCCCCAGCATTTT.

J is TRBJ2-7 and V is TRBV2; D is possibly TRBD1 or TRBD2 (5 bases each). Germline CDR1 reads SNHLY; CDR2 reads FYNNEI. With 7 bases removed from V and 7 bases from J, the gap between germline ends came to 20 bases. The CDR3 runs 14 residues. The CDR3 bases are TGTGCCAGCAAGGCTGACAGCCCGTCGGGGGAGCAGTACTTC. This gives the protein CASKADSPSGEQYF.

The V call is TRBV3-1 (or the pseudogene TRBV3-2), the J call TRBJ1-1; D not resolved. The V end lost 3 bases, the J end lost 7 bases, and 15 bases lay between the germline ends. CDR1 is LGHDT, CDR2 YNNKEL, per germline (reference sequence). This CDR3 region has 14 residues. CDR3 residues: CASSHPGGRSEAFF. CDR3 in DNA: TGTGCCAGCAGCCATCCAGGTGGGCGTAGTGAAGCTTTCTTT.

This chain connects TRBV5-5 to TRBJ2-3; TRBD1 or TRBD2 may be the D gene (5 bases each). V lost 7 bases and J lost 4, with 16 bases in between. Germline values: CDR1 SGHKS, CDR2 YYEKEE (reference sequence). This CDR3 is built from 14 residues. CDR3: CASGRDRGSDTQYF. CDR3 coding DNA: TGTGCCAGCGGTCGGGACCGCGGGTCAGATACGCAGTATTTT. The full variable domain, with the rest looked up from reference TRBV5-5 and TRBJ2-3, is DAGVTQSPTHLIKTRGQQVTLRCSPISGHKSVSWYQQVLGQGPQFIFQYYEKEERGRGNFPDRFSARQFPNYSSELNVNALLLGDSALYLCASGRDRGSDTQYFGPGTRLTVL.